This T cell receptor beta chain was retrieved from a study of blood T cell repertoires in COVID-19. Overall study context: The United States, Italy and Spain provided the acute and convalescent COVID-19 samples.

Some clones are missing from TCRdb's copy, which holds only in-frame ones; the method was immunoSEQ multiplex PCR. The sample includes fewer than 400,000 clones, more than 85% seen only once; the top ten take 2.5% to 3.5%. With V trimmed by 2 bases and J by 0 bases, 5 bases remained unmatched. Germline V gene data show CDR1 as SGDLS and CDR2 as YYNGEE. The CDR3 spans 16 residues. Material for sequencing was peripheral blood. This sequence joins TRBV9 and TRBJ2-5; 9 bases map to TRBD2. This sequence was found in a human donor in a cohort sampled during active COVID-19. The CDR3 sequence: CASSVGTSGYQETQYF. CDR3 in DNA: TGTGCCAGCAGCGTTGGAACTAGCGGGTACCAAGAGACCCAGTACTTC.